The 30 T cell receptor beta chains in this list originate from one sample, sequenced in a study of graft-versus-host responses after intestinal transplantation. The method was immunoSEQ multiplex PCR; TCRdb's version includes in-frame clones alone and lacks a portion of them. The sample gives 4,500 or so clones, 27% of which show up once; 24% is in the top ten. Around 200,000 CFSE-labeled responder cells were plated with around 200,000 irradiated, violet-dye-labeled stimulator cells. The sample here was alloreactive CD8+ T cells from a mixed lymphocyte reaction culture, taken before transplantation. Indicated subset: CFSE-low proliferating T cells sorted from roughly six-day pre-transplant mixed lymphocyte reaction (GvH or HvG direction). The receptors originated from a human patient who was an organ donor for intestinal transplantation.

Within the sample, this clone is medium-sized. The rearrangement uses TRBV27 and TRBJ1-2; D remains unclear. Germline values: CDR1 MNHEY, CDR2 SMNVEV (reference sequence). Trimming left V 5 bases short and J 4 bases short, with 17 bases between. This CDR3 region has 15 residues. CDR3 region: CASSPSDSAGYGYTF. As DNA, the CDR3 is TGTGCCAGCAGTCCCTCGGACTCGGCGGGCTATGGCTACACCTTC.

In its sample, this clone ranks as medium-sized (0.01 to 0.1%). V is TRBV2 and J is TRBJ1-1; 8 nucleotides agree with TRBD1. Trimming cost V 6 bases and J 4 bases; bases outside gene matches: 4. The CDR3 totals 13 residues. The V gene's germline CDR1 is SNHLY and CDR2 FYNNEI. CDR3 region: CASSGQGGTEAFF. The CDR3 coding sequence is TGTGCCAGCAGCGGACAGGGAGGCACTGAAGCTTTCTTT.

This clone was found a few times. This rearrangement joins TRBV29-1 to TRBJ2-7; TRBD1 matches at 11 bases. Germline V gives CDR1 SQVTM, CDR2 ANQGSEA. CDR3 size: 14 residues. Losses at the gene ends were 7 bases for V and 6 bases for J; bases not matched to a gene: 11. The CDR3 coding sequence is TGCAGCGCGAAAGGACAGGGGGCGCCGATCGAGCAGTACGTC. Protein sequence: CSAKGQGAPIEQYV.

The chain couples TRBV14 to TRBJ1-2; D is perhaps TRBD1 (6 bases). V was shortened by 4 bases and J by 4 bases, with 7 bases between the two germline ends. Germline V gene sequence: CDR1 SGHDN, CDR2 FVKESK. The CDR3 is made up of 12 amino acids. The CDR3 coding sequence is TGTGCCAGCAGCCGCAGGGGCTATGGCTACACCTTC. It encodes CASSRRGYGYTF.

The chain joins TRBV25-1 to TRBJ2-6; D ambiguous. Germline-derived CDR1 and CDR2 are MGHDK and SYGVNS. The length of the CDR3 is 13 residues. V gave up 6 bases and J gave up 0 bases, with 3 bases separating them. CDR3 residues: CASRYSGANVLTF. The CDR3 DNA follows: TGTGCCAGCAGGTACTCTGGGGCCAACGTCCTGACTTTC.

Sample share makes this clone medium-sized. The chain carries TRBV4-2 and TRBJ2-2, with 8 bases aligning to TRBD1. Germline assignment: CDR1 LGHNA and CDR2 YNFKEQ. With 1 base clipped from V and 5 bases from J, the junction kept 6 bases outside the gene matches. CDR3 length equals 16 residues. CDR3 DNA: TGTGCCAGCAGCCAAGTTCAGGGGGCAGAGACCGGGGAGCTGTTTTTT. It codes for CASSQVQGAETGELFF.

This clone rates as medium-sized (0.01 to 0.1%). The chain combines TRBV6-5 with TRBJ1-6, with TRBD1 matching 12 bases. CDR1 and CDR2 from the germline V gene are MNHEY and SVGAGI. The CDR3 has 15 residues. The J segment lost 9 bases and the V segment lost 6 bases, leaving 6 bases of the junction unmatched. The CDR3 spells CASRNRDRGLSPLHF. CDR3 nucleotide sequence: TGTGCCAGCAGGAACCGGGACAGGGGGCTTTCACCCCTCCACTTT.

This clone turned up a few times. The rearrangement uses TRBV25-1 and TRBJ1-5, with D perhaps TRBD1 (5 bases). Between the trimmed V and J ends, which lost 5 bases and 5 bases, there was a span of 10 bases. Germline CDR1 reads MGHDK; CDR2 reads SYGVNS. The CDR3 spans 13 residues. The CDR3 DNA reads TGTGCCAGCAGTCAAATACAGGATCAGCCCCAGCATTTT. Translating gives CASSQIQDQPQHF.

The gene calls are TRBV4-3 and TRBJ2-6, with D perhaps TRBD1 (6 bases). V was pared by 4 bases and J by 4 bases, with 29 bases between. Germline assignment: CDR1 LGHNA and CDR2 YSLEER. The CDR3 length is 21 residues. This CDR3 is CASSPSRFSRDTLRGANVLTF. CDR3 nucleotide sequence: TGCGCCAGCAGCCCCTCCCGGTTTAGTAGGGACACCCTTCGGGGGGCCAACGTCCTGACTTTC.

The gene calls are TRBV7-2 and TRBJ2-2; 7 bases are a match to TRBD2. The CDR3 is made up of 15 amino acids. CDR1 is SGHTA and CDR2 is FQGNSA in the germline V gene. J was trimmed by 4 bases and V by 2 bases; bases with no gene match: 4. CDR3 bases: TGTGCCAGCAGCTTATCTAGCGGAGTCACCGGGGAGCTGTTTTTT. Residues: CASSLSSGVTGELFF.

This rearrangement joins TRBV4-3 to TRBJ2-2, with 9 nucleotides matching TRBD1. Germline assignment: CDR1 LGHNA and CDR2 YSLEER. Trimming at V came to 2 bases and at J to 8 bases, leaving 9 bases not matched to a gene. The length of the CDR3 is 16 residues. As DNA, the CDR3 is TGCGCCAGCAGCCAAACCCCCGTACAGGGGGCTGGGGAGCTGTTTTTT. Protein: CASSQTPVQGAGELFF.

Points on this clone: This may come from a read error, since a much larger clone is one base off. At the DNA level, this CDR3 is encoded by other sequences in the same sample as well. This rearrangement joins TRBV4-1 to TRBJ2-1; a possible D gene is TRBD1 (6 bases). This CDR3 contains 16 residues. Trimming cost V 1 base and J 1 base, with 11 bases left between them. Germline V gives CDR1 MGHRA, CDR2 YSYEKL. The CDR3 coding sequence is TGCGCCAGCAGCCAAGTTCTGCAGGGGTCCTACAATGAGCAGTTCTTC. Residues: CASSQVLQGSYNEQFF.

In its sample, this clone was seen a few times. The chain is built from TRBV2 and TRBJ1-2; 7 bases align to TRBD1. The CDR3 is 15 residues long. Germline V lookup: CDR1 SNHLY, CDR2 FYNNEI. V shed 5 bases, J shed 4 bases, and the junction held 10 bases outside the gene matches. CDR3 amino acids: CASSLATGESYGYTF. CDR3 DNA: TGTGCCAGCAGTTTAGCAACAGGGGAATCCTATGGCTACACCTTC.

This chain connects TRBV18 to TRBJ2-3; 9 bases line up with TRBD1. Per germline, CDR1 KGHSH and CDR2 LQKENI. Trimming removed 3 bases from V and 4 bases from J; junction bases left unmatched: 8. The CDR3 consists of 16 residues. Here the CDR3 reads CASSPNRGRRADTQYF. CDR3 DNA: TGTGCCAGCTCACCGAACAGGGGGCGGAGGGCAGATACGCAGTATTTT. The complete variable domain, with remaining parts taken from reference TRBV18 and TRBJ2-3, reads NAGVMQNPRHLVRRRGQEARLRCSPMKGHSHVYWYRQLPEEGLKFMVYLQKENIIDESGMPKERFSAEFPKEGPSILRIQQVVRGDSAAYFCASSPNRGRRADTQYFGPGTRLTVL.

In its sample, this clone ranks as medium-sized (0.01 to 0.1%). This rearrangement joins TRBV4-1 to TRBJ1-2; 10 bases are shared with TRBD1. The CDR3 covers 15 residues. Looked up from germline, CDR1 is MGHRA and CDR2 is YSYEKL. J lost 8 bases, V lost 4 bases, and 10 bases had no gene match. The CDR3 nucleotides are TGCGCCAGCAGCCGCGAAGTGGGGACAGGGGACGGCTACACCTTC. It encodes CASSREVGTGDGYTF.

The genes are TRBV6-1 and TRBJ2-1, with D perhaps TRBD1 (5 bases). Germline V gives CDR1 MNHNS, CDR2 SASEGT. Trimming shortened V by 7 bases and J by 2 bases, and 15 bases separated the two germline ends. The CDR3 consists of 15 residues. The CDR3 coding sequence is TGTGCCAGCATTATGAACCAGGGAACCTACAATGAGCAGTTCTTC. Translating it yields CASIMNQGTYNEQFF.

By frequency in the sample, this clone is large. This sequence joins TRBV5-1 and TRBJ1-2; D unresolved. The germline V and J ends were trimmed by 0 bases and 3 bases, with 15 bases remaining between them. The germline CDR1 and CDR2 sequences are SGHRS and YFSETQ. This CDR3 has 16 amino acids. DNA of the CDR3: TGCGCCAGCAGCTTGGTCGGAGTTAGGCTGGACTATGGCTACACCTTC. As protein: CASSLVGVRLDYGYTF. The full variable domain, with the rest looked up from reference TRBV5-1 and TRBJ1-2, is KAGVTQTPRYLIKTRGQQVTLSCSPISGHRSVSWYQQTPGQGLQFLFEYFSETQRNKGNFPGRFSGRQFSNSRSEMNVSTLELGDSALYLCASSLVGVRLDYGYTFGSGTRLTVV.

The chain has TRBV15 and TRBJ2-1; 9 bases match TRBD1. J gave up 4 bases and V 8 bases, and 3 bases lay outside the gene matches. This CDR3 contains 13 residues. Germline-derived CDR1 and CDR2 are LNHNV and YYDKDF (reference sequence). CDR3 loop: CATGTGLYNEQFF. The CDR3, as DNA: TGTGCCACCGGGACAGGGCTTTACAATGAGCAGTTCTTC.

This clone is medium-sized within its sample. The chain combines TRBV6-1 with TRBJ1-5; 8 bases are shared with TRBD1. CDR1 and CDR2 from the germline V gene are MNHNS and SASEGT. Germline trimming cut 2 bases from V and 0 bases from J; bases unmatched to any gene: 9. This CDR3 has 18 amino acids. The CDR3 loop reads CASSEKSGTGSSNQPQHF. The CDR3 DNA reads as TGTGCCAGCAGTGAAAAATCCGGGACAGGAAGTAGCAATCAGCCCCAGCATTTT.

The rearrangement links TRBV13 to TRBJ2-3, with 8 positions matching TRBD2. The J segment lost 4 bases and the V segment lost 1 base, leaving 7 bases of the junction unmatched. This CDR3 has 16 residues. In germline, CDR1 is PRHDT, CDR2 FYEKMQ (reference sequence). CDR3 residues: CASSLVLAGYADTQYF. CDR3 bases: TGTGCCAGCAGCTTAGTCTTAGCGGGGTACGCAGATACGCAGTATTTT.

The CDR3 DNA reads as TGTGCCAGCAGCTCTGGAGTCTTATCTAGCACAGATACGCAGTATTTT. Its translation: CASSSGVLSSTDTQYF. V and J are TRBV4-2 and TRBJ2-3; no clear D. The V gene lost 5 bases and the J gene lost 0 bases, with 15 bases spanning the gap. This CDR3 is 16 amino acids long. CDR1 is LGHNA and CDR2 is YNFKEQ in the germline V gene.

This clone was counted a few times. Here the CDR3 DNA reads TGTGCCAGCAAGAAACAGGGGGCCGACGAGCAGTACGTC. It yields the protein CASKKQGADEQYV. The V and J genes are TRBV6-1 and TRBJ2-7, with 9 bases identical to TRBD1. Trimming took 7 bases from V and 5 from J; bases not matched to a gene: 6. Per the germline V gene, CDR1 is MNHNS and CDR2 is SASEGT. CDR3 length: 13 residues.

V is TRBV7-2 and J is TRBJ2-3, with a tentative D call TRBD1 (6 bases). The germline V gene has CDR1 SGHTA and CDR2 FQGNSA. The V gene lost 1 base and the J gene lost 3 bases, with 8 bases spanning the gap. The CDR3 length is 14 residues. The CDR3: CASSLGQETDTQYF. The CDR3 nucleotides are TGTGCCAGCAGCTTAGGACAGGAGACAGATACGCAGTATTTT.

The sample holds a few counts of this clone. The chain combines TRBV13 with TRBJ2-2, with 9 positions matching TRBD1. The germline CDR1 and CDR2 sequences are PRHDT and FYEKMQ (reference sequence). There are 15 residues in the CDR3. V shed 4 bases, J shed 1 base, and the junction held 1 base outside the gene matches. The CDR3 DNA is TGTGCCAGCAGCTCGGACAGGGGGAACACCGGGGAGCTGTTTTTT. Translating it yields CASSSDRGNTGELFF. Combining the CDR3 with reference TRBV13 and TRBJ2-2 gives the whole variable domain AAGVIQSPRHLIKEKRETATLKCYPIPRHDTVYWYQQGPGQDPQFLISFYEKMQSDKGSIPDRFSAQQFSDYHSELNMSSLELGDSALYFCASSSDRGNTGELFFGEGSRLTVL.

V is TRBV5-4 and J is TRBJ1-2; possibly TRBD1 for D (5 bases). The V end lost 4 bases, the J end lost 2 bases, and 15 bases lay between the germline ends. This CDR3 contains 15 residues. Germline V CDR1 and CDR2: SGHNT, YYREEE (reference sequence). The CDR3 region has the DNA TGTGCCAGCAGCCCCGGTACAGGTGAAAACTATGGCTACACCTTC. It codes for CASSPGTGENYGYTF.

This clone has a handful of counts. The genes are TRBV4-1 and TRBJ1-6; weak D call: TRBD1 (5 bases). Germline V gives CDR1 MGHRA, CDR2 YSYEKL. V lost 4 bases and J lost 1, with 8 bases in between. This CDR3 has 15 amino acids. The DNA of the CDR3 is TGCGCCAGCAGCCGCAGGGCTTCCTATAATTCACCCCTCCACTTT. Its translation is CASSRRASYNSPLHF.

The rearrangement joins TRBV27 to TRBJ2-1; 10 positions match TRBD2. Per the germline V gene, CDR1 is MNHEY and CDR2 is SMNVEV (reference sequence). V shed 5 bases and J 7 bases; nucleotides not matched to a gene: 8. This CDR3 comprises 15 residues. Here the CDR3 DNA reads TGTGCCAGCAGTCCACTGCCAGCGGGGGGGAATGAGCAGTTCTTC. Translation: CASSPLPAGGNEQFF.

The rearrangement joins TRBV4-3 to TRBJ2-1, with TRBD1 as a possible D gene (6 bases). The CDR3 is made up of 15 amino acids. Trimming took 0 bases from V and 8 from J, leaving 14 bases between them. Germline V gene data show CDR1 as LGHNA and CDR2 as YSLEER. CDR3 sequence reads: CASSQEGQSTDEQFF. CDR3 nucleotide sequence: TGCGCCAGCAGCCAAGAAGGACAGAGTACCGATGAGCAGTTCTTC.

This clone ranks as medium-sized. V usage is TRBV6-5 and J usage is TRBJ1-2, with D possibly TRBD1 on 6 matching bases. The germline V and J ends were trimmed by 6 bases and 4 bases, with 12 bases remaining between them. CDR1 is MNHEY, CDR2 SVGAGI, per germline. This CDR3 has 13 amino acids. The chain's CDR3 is CASSQGSLYGYTF. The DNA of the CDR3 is TGTGCCAGCAGCCAGGGGAGCCTCTATGGCTACACCTTC.

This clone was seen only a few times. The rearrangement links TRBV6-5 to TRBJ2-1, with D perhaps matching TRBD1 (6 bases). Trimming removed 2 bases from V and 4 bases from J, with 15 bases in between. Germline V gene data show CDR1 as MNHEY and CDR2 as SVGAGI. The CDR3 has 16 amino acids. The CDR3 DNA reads TGTGCCAGCAGTTACAGGCATACTAGGGGGTACAATGAGCAGTTCTTC. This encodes CASSYRHTRGYNEQFF.